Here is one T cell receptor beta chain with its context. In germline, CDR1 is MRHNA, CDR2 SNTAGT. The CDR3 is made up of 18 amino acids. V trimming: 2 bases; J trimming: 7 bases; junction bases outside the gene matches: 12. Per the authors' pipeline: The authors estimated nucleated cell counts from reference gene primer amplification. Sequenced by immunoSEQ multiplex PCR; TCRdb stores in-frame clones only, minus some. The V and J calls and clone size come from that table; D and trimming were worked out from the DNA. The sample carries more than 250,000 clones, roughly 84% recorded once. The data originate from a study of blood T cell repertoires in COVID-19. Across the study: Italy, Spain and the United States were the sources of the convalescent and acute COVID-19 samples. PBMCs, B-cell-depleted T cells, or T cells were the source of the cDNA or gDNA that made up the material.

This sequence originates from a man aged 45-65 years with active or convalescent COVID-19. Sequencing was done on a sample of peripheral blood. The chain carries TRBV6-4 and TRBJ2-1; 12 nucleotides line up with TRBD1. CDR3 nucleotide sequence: TGTGCCAGCAGTGACCGGAATAGAGGGACAGGGGGCTATAATGAGCAGTTCTTC. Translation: CASSDRNRGTGGYNEQFF.